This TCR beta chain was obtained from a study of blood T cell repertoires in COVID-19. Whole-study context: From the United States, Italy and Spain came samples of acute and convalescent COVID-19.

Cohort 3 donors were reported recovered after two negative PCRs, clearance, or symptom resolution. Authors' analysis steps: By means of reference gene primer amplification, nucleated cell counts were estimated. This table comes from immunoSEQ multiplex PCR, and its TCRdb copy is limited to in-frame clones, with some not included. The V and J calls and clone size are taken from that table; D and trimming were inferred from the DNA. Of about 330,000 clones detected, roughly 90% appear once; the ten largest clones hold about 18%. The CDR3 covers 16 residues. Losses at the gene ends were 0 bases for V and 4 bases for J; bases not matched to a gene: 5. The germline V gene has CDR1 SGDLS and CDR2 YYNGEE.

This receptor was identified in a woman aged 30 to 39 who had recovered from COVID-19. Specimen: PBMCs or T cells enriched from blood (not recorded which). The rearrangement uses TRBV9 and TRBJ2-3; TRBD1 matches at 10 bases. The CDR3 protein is CASSVGQGAGADTQYF. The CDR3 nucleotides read TGTGCCAGCAGCGTAGGACAGGGGGCCGGAGCAGATACGCAGTATTTT.